This is a list of T cell receptor beta chains from one sample in a study of T cells in Graves' hyperthyroidism and ophthalmopathy. TCRdb independently ran MiXCR on the multiplex PCR reads; one entry per CDR3 protein. The sample has roughly 640,000 distinct CDR3 sequences; around 15% are singletons. The sequenced sample was blood. These receptors came from a woman between 35 and 50 years old with Graves' ophthalmopathy. Both conserved end residues are part of each CDR3. A D gene is named only where the DNA matches it firmly. Size is stated for part of the rows, as once, few or many counts, or as a class when the clone is expanded.

CDR3 DNA,CDR3 protein,D gene,clone size,V gene,J gene
TGTGCCAGCAGCAAGCAGGGGATGGGTTCACCCCTCCACTTT,CASSKQGMGSPLHF,.,many,TRBV7-6,TRBJ1-6
TGCAGCGTTGACTTCGGTGGGCACCAAGAGACCCAGTACTTC,CSVDFGGHQETQYF,.,many,TRBV29-1,TRBJ2-5
TGTGCCAGCAGCTTGGGTCCGGGGAGAGGCACTGAAGCTTTCTTT,CASSLGPGRGTEAFF,.,.,TRBV7-9,TRBJ1-1
TGTGCCAGCAGTGACCCCGGGGGCCGGAACACTGAAGCTTTCTTT,CASSDPGGRNTEAFF,.,many,TRBV6-1,TRBJ1-1
TGTGCCAGCAGTAATAGCGGGAGGAGGTACAATGAGCAGTTCTTC,CASSNSGRRYNEQFF,TRBD2,many,TRBV6-2/TRBV6-3,TRBJ2-1
TGTGCCAGCAGTTTATCCCCGGGACTCGGTTCAAGCACAGATACGCAGTATTTT,CASSLSPGLGSSTDTQYF,.,.,TRBV28,TRBJ2-3
TGCAGTGCTAGGGGCAACGCGCGGTTGTGGGGGGCAGCAGATACGCAGTATTTT,CSARGNARLWGAADTQYF,.,many,TRBV20-1,TRBJ2-3
TGTGCCAGCAGTTACTCCCACCTCAAAGGGGAGACCCAGTACTTC,CASSYSHLKGETQYF,.,.,TRBV6-5,TRBJ2-5
TGTGCCAGCAGCTTGACGGTCTCAATAGCGGGAGGCGGCACAGATACGCAGTATTTT,CASSLTVSIAGGGTDTQYF,TRBD2,.,TRBV7-2,TRBJ2-3
TGCAGTGCTACTATCGGGGACGGTTCACCCCTCCACTTT,CSATIGDGSPLHF,.,many,TRBV20-1,TRBJ1-6
TGTGCCAGCCTCAGGGGTGAGAGTTTCGCTGAAGCTTTCTTT,CASLRGESFAEAFF,.,many,TRBV7-9,TRBJ1-1
TGTGCCAGCAGCTTAGTGTTTGGGCCGACCCAAGAGACCCAGTACTTC,CASSLVFGPTQETQYF,.,.,TRBV7-9,TRBJ2-5
TGTGCCAGCAGCTTGGCCTTGGCTAGCGGGACCTCCTACAATGAGCAGTTCTTC,CASSLALASGTSYNEQFF,TRBD2,.,TRBV5-5,TRBJ2-1
TGCAGTGTAGACAGGGAAGGCTACGAGCAGTACTTC,CSVDREGYEQYF,TRBD1,many,TRBV20-1,TRBJ2-7
TGTGCCAGCAAGGGACAGGTTGGCCAGCCCCAGCATTTT,CASKGQVGQPQHF,TRBD1,.,TRBV27,TRBJ1-5
TGTGCCAGCACCCCGCGAGGCTTCAGAAGCTCCTACGAGCAGTACTTC,CASTPRGFRSSYEQYF,.,.,TRBV7-9,TRBJ2-7
TGTGCCAGTAGTACCCCAGGGGGGTTCCACGAGCAGTACTTC,CASSTPGGFHEQYF,.,.,TRBV19,TRBJ2-7
TGTGCCACCAGCAGAGATCTACTAGCGGGATACGAGCAGTACTTC,CATSRDLLAGYEQYF,TRBD2,many,TRBV15,TRBJ2-7
TGTGCCAGCAGCGAGGGCGGGCGGAACCTTAACTATGGCTACACCTTC,CASSEGGRNLNYGYTF,.,.,TRBV6-1,TRBJ1-2
TGCGCCAGCAGCTCCGGAGACAGGGGAAATTCACCCCTCCACTTT,CASSSGDRGNSPLHF,TRBD1,many,TRBV5-1,TRBJ1-6
TGTGCCAGCAGTGAAGAAGCGGGGAGAAGCTACGAGCAGTACTTC,CASSEEAGRSYEQYF,TRBD2,.,TRBV6-1,TRBJ2-7
TGCAGTGCTAGCTCCCGGACGGGCGCGTATGGCTACACCTTC,CSASSRTGAYGYTF,.,.,TRBV20-1,TRBJ1-2
TGTGCCAGCAGTGGGTCCTATCGCGCAGGCCACTACAATGAGCAGTTCTTC,CASSGSYRAGHYNEQFF,.,many,TRBV2,TRBJ2-1
TGCGCCAGCAGTGCTGTAGGACAGGGAGGAATCAATGAGCAGTTCTTC,CASSAVGQGGINEQFF,TRBD1,.,TRBV10-2,TRBJ2-1
TGCGCCAGCAGCCTAGGGGGATCGACAGGGTTCTATGGCTACACCTTC,CASSLGGSTGFYGYTF,TRBD1,.,TRBV5-1,TRBJ1-2
TGTGCCAGCAGCCAAGCGCAGGGGGGCACTGAAGCTTTCTTT,CASSQAQGGTEAFF,TRBD1,.,TRBV3-1,TRBJ1-1
TGTGCCAGCAGCTTAGCCCACGGGAGCAATTCACCCCTCCACTTT,CASSLAHGSNSPLHF,.,.,TRBV11-2,TRBJ1-6
TGTGCCAGCAGCCTCGGACTAGCTAACACAGATACGCAGTATTTT,CASSLGLANTDTQYF,TRBD2,few,TRBV14,TRBJ2-3
TGTGCCAGCAGCTCAGGGGCGGACAGTCAAGAGACCCAGTACTTC,CASSSGADSQETQYF,.,.,TRBV7-9,TRBJ2-5
TGTGCCAGCAGCATCGGTTGGGATACGCAGTATTTT,CASSIGWDTQYF,.,many,TRBV11-1,TRBJ2-3
TGTGCCAGCAACCCAATAGCCAAAAACATTCAGTACTTC,CASNPIAKNIQYF,.,.,TRBV7-9,TRBJ2-4
TGCGCCAGCAGCTCCGACAGGGGTTATGAGCAGTTCTTC,CASSSDRGYEQFF,TRBD1,.,TRBV5-1,TRBJ2-1
TGTGCCTGGAGTGGCGGTCTAGGTGAAAAACTGTTTTTT,CAWSGGLGEKLFF,.,many,TRBV30,TRBJ1-4
TGTGCCTGGAGTCGGCCCGGACTAGTGTCCCAGGAGCAGTTCTTC,CAWSRPGLVSQEQFF,TRBD2,few,TRBV30,TRBJ2-1
TGTGCCAGCTCACCCATTTCCTCTAGCACAGATACGCAGTATTTT,CASSPISSSTDTQYF,.,many,TRBV18,TRBJ2-3
TGTGCCAGTAATCCACTCCTGACTAGCGGGACGAACACCGGGGAGCTGTTTTTT,CASNPLLTSGTNTGELFF,TRBD2,few,TRBV19,TRBJ2-2
TGTGCCTGGAGGGAAACCGGGACAGGGTACTATGGCTACACCTTC,CAWRETGTGYYGYTF,TRBD1,many,TRBV30,TRBJ1-2
TGTGCCACCAGCAGAGGACTAGAGAGTGAGCAGTTCTTC,CATSRGLESEQFF,.,few,TRBV15,TRBJ2-1
TGCGCCAGCATCATGGGAAGCACCTATAATTCACCCCTCCACTTT,CASIMGSTYNSPLHF,.,.,TRBV10-2,TRBJ1-6
TGTGCCAGCAGTGGAAGTGCCAAAGAGACCCAGTACTTC,CASSGSAKETQYF,.,many,TRBV2,TRBJ2-5
TGCGCCAGCAGCCCGATCTTGGGCACCGGGGAGCTGTTTTTT,CASSPILGTGELFF,.,few,TRBV5-1,TRBJ2-2
TGCGCCAGCAGTTCCGGGACTAGCTTCAACGAGCAGTACTTC,CASSSGTSFNEQYF,TRBD2,many,TRBV10-2,TRBJ2-7
TGTGCCAGCAGCCAAGAGGGGACATACAACACAGATACGCAGTATTTT,CASSQEGTYNTDTQYF,.,few,TRBV3-1,TRBJ2-3
TGTGCCAGCAGTGTGGGCGGACTAGGCCGGGGTGACTACAATGAGCAGTTCTTC,CASSVGGLGRGDYNEQFF,TRBD2,many,TRBV28,TRBJ2-1
TGTGCCAGCTCACTTCTCGGGCCGGGAGAGCAGTTCTTC,CASSLLGPGEQFF,.,many,TRBV18,TRBJ2-1
TGCAGTGCCAGCCCGCTAGAACTCATTTACAATGAGCAGTTCTTC,CSASPLELIYNEQFF,.,.,TRBV20-1,TRBJ2-1
TGTGCCAGCAGTTTTCGGAGCACTGAAGCTTTCTTT,CASSFRSTEAFF,.,few,TRBV28,TRBJ1-1
TGTGCCACCTCGACAGGGGGAAACTATGGCTACACCTTC,CATSTGGNYGYTF,TRBD1,many,TRBV24-1,TRBJ1-2
TGCAGTGCTAGACGGGACTACGTCGGGAACGAGCAGTACTTC,CSARRDYVGNEQYF,TRBD2,.,TRBV20-1,TRBJ2-7
TGTGCCAGCTCGTTGGGACTAGCGGAGACAGAGCAGTACTTC,CASSLGLAETEQYF,TRBD2,few,TRBV18,TRBJ2-7
TGTGCCAGCAGCCTAGACTCCTATCATCTCTACGAGCAGTACTTC,CASSLDSYHLYEQYF,.,once,TRBV6-1,TRBJ2-7
TGTGCCAGCAGACAGGGCGGAGAGACCCAGTACTTC,CASRQGGETQYF,.,many,TRBV6-1,TRBJ2-5
TGCGCCAGCAGCAGGACGGGTACAGGGGGCTACGAGCAGTACTTC,CASSRTGTGGYEQYF,TRBD1,many,TRBV5-1,TRBJ2-7
TGTGCCAGCAGTTACCCATCGAGGGGAAGGGGCTCCTACGAGCAGTACTTC,CASSYPSRGRGSYEQYF,.,few,TRBV6-2/TRBV6-3,TRBJ2-7
TGTGCCAGCAGCCTGGGACTAGCGGGGTCAGTGCCGCAGTATTTT,CASSLGLAGSVPQYF,TRBD2,many,TRBV7-2,TRBJ2-3
TGTGCCAGCATAGAGGAGCAGGGACATCAGCCCCAGCATTTT,CASIEEQGHQPQHF,.,.,TRBV6-1,TRBJ1-5
TGTGCCAGCAGACAGGCTGAGACCCAGTACTTC,CASRQAETQYF,.,many,TRBV7-9,TRBJ2-5
TGTGCCAGCAGCTACAGGGGCACCTACGAGCAGTACTTC,CASSYRGTYEQYF,TRBD1,few,TRBV5-4,TRBJ2-7
TGTGCCAGCTCAACGGCGGACTATGGCTACACCTTC,CASSTADYGYTF,.,many,TRBV18,TRBJ1-2
TGTGCCAGCGGATTTGGGGGCGGTCAGCCCCAGCATTTT,CASGFGGGQPQHF,.,.,TRBV6-1,TRBJ1-5